This T cell receptor (beta chain) was captured by sequencing in a study of blood T cell repertoires in COVID-19. Sequencing used immunoSEQ multiplex PCR; TCRdb keeps in-frame clones, though not all of them. The sample yields about 410,000 clones, around 91% seen once. This clonotype was sampled from a woman in her 40s with COVID-19, enrolled during active disease. The sequencing sample was made of peripheral blood.

The CDR3 loop is CASSSSGTKQGYTF. The CDR3 DNA is TGTGCCAGCAGTTCCTCCGGGACAAAGCAAGGCTACACCTTC. This chain joins TRBV28 and TRBJ1-2, with a tentative D call TRBD1 (6 bases). Trimming removed 4 bases at V and 8 bases at J, with 17 bases between. This CDR3 is built from 14 residues. CDR1 MDHEN and CDR2 SYDVKM come from the germline V gene.